The entry that follows covers one TCR beta chain sequence. TCRdb re-called the 5' RACE reads through MiXCR, storing one row per CDR3 protein. The sample consists of around 690,000 distinct CDR3 sequences, 21% of them appearing once. The germline V gene encodes CDR1 SGHRS and CDR2 YFSETQ. Trimming stripped 7 bases from V and 0 bases from J, with 8 bases between. The CDR3 is 14 residues long. This specimen belongs to a study of identical twins. This sample was shared with a second study, whose subject was T cells expressing NK-cell markers. Per that paper: The dominant NKG2C+ clonotypes represented about 1.0-7.0% of CD8+ T cells in several donors.

This clonotype was obtained from a woman aged 18-30 years in good health. This chain joins TRBV5-1 and TRBJ2-6, with D perhaps matching TRBD2 (6 bases). Input material: PBMCs. CDR3 protein: CASGGDSGANVLTF. CDR3 DNA sequence: TGCGCCAGCGGAGGGGACTCTGGGGCCAACGTCCTGACTTTC.